This note documents a single T cell receptor (beta chain) sequence. It has no known antigen specificity. Base qualities are not at hand, and no much larger clone is one base apart. On a MiSeq, deep resolution sequencing aimed for a depth between 1 in 1 million and 1 in 200,000 T cells, with each clonotype covered roughly 10x on average. The immunoSEQ hsTCRB Kit was used to generate the TCR beta libraries. The original pipeline was this. Data were analyzed with ImmunoSEQ Data Assistant and ImmunoSEQ Analyzer, with V, D and J genes assigned per IMGT definitions. Clonality, which ranges from 0 to 1, was calculated as one minus the normalized Shannon entropy of productive rearrangement frequencies. Public clonotype analysis was restricted to overrepresented clonotypes comprising at least 0.05% of each patient's repertoire. Repertoires from more than ten age-matched healthy donors in immuneACCESS were used as clonality controls. This immuneACCESS table, as held by TCRdb, lists in-frame sequences with V and J called but not all clones. Of the missing ones, under half trace to an unresolved V gene in checked studies; the others have no known cause. That table supplies the V and J calls and clone size; D and trimming were determined from the DNA. The table for this sample lists some 28,000 clones; roughly 60% of them were counted only once. The ten largest clonotypes hold around 15% of the sample.

These data come from a study of cytotoxic CD8 clonotypes in ibrutinib-treated CLL (dated by TCRdb to the early 2020s). For the study in its entirety: The cohort had some eleven relapsed/refractory and about 15 treatment-naive patients; around 17 were IGHV unmutated. Partial responses were observed in 24 patients and complete responses in 2; after a median follow-up of around 68 months, remission was maintained in roughly 14 patients and progression was observed in around twelve. Response samples were obtained after a median of around 11 months of treatment, with a range of roughly 6 to 36 months. An average of approximately 260,000 productive templates and about 100,000 productive rearrangements was obtained per sample. Longitudinal samples were available for about 30% of the roughly 86 trial participants. Cryopreserved peripheral blood mononuclear cells were obtained prior to treatment, at the time of response, and at either disease progression or sustained remission. General study outcomes and caveats: Baseline clonality was found to be higher than that of age-matched healthy donors and was strongly correlated with circulating CD8+ T-cell counts. At ibrutinib response clonality went up, during sustained remission it held steady, and at progression it dropped back toward baseline. Sampling times were not matched between sustained-remission and progressing patients, and lymph node repertoires were not studied. Public clonotypes were rare and either shrank or stayed stable during treatment, and the rise in clonality at ibrutinib response reflected expansion of private clonotypes.

The CDR3 starts with the cysteine, ends with the phenylalanine, and has 14 residues. Just the 42-base CDR3 DNA is kept, in frame starting at base 1. Unmatched junction bases come to 8, with V trimmed by 3 bases and J by 11 bases. As encoded in the germline V gene, CDR1 is SGHRS while CDR2 is YFSETQ. For TCR beta library preparation, roughly 2 micrograms of genomic DNA were extracted from the cryopreserved PBMCs. High-throughput TCR beta sequencing was performed on longitudinal blood samples from CLL patients receiving ibrutinib monotherapy. The patients took part in an open-label, single-center phase 2 trial of ibrutinib monotherapy.

The source of this sequence is a human donor with chronic lymphocytic leukemia. The V and J segments used are TRBV5-1 and TRBJ1-6, with 7 central nucleotides matching TRBD1. Sequenced material: PBMCs, taken before ibrutinib treatment. The CDR3 amino acid sequence is: CASSYDRDHPPLHF. The DNA is TGCGCCAGCAGCTATGACAGGGATCATCCACCCCTCCACTTT. Here the CDR3 is joined to the reference TRBV5-1 and TRBJ1-6 genes, and the full variable domain is: KAGVTQTPRYLIKTRGQQVTLSCSPISGHRSVSWYQQTPGQGLQFLFEYFSETQRNKGNFPGRFSGRQFSNSRSEMNVSTLELGDSALYLCASSYDRDHPPLHFGNGTRLTVT.